These 15 T cell receptor beta chains share one sample of origin, sequenced in a study of cytomegalovirus exposure and HLA in healthy donors. Sequencing was performed with immunoSEQ multiplex PCR; in TCRdb, only in-frame clones are kept and a portion is missing. The sample yields some 140,000 clones, roughly 86% seen once. Sequenced: PBMCs. The receptors come from a young woman in good health and CMV-seronegative.

The chain links TRBV2 to TRBJ2-2; unclear D gene. V shed 8 bases and J shed 2 bases, with 9 bases lying between them. This CDR3 contains 13 residues. Germline CDR1 is SNHLY and CDR2 is FYNNEI. As DNA, the CDR3 is TGTGCCAGCTCTCGTACTAACACCGGGGAGCTGTTTTTT. Amino acid sequence: CASSRTNTGELFF.

This clone was counted once. The chain uses TRBV6-5 and TRBJ2-1, with 7 bases lining up with TRBD2. Germline V CDR1 and CDR2: MNHEY, SVGAGI. V shed 7 bases and J 9 bases; nucleotides not matched to a gene: 12. The CDR3 runs 14 residues. The CDR3 loop reads CASNPDGGWFEQFF. The CDR3 nucleotides are TGTGCCAGCAACCCCGACGGGGGGTGGTTTGAGCAGTTCTTC.

The sample holds a few counts of this clone. The chain joins TRBV18 to TRBJ1-1, with 7 bases fitting TRBD1. V trimming: 1 base; J trimming: 2 bases; junction bases outside the gene matches: 4. CDR1 KGHSH and CDR2 LQKENI come from the germline V gene. CDR3 length equals 15 residues. DNA of the CDR3: TGTGCCAGCTCACCACAGGGACAGTCTAACACTGAAGCTTTCTTT. Translated, it gives CASSPQGQSNTEAFF.

The rearrangement joins TRBV9 to TRBJ1-6; 7 positions agree with TRBD1. Looked up from germline, CDR1 is SGDLS and CDR2 is YYNGEE. The CDR3 has 15 amino acids. The J segment lost 6 bases and the V segment lost 2 bases, leaving 5 bases of the junction unmatched. The CDR3 is CASSVQDRFNSPLHF. The CDR3 nucleotides are TGTGCCAGCAGCGTCCAGGACAGGTTTAATTCACCCCTCCACTTT.

This rearrangement joins TRBV6-5 to TRBJ2-1; 7 bases align to TRBD2. CDR3 length: 11 amino acids. Losses at the gene ends were 6 bases for V and 13 bases for J; bases not matched to a gene: 6. Looked up from germline, CDR1 is MNHEY and CDR2 is SVGAGI. CDR3 bases: TGTGCCAGCAGGATGAGCGGGGTTCAGTTCTTC. This sequence encodes CASRMSGVQFF.

The V and J genes are TRBV28 and TRBJ1-3; TRBD1 is a possible D gene (5 bases). Germline loops: CDR1 MDHEN, CDR2 SYDVKM. The CDR3 covers 16 residues. Trimming shortened V by 7 bases and J by 0 bases, and 16 bases separated the two germline ends. The CDR3 DNA sequence: TGTGCCAGCATAAACTCAGGGAAGAGCTCTGGAAACACCATATATTTT. Translating gives CASINSGKSSGNTIYF.

The chain employs TRBV6-5 and TRBJ1-2; TRBD1 might be the D (6 bases). Trimming took 7 bases from V and 8 from J, leaving 17 bases between them. Germline CDR1 and CDR2: MNHEY and SVGAGI. CDR3 size: 13 residues. The CDR3: CASIKGGAQGYTF. For the CDR3, the DNA is TGTGCCAGCATCAAGGGGGGGGCGCAGGGCTACACCTTC.

This chain uses TRBV29-1 with TRBJ1-3; D is undetermined. Germline assignment: CDR1 SQVTM and CDR2 ANQGSEA. The CDR3 has 16 residues. V was trimmed by 2 bases and J by 0 bases, leaving 14 bases between them. CDR3 DNA sequence: TGCAGCGTTGAATTTTTATTCGGTAGCTCTGGAAACACCATATATTTT. Translated: CSVEFLFGSSGNTIYF.

The V gene is TRBV2, the J gene TRBJ1-3; D is unclear. The germline V gene has CDR1 SNHLY and CDR2 FYNNEI. V shed 6 bases and J shed 4 bases, with 16 bases lying between them. The CDR3 totals 15 residues. The CDR3 spells CASSADPSGGNTIYF. In DNA form, the CDR3 reads TGTGCCAGCAGCGCAGACCCATCAGGAGGAAACACCATATATTTT. Full variable domain (outside the CDR3, taken from reference TRBV2 and TRBJ1-3): EPEVTQTPSHQVTQMGQEVILRCVPISNHLYFYWYRQILGQKVEFLVSFYNNEISEKSEIFDDQFSVERPDGSNFTLKIRSTKLEDSAMYFCASSADPSGGNTIYFGEGSWLTVV.

The rearrangement joins TRBV18 to TRBJ2-5; D is undetermined. The CDR3 runs 13 residues. V lost 8 bases, J lost 2 bases, and 12 bases lay in between. CDR1 and CDR2 (germline): KGHSH, LQKENI. CDR3 residues: CASTSRRQETQYF. The CDR3 DNA is TGTGCCAGCACATCTAGAAGGCAAGAGACCCAGTACTTC.

The chain links TRBV2 to TRBJ1-1; a weak D match, TRBD1 (5 bases). This CDR3 is 14 amino acids long. The germline gives CDR1 SNHLY, CDR2 FYNNEI. Deletions cut 4 bases from V and 4 bases from J, with 13 bases between. The CDR3 DNA follows: TGTGCCAGCAGTGTAATGGGGGGTGGCACTGAAGCTTTCTTT. This translates into CASSVMGGGTEAFF.

The V call is TRBV19, the J call TRBJ2-1; TRBD2 matches at 7 bases. V was clipped by 0 bases and J by 3 bases; unmatched bases: 2. Germline CDR1 is LNHDA and CDR2 is SQIVND (reference sequence). This CDR3 region has 15 residues. CDR3 amino acids: CASSIEGDYYNEQFF. CDR3 nucleotides: TGTGCCAGTAGTATAGAAGGGGACTACTACAATGAGCAGTTCTTC.

This clone was picked up a small number of times. This CDR3 reads CASSPLGDRVGEKLFF. CDR3 DNA: TGCGCCAGCAGCCCGTTGGGGGACAGGGTGGGTGAAAAACTGTTTTTT. The V and J genes are TRBV5-1 and TRBJ1-4, with 9 bases aligning to TRBD1. J lost 7 bases, V lost 4 bases, and 11 bases had no gene match. The CDR3 has 16 amino acids. Germline-derived CDR1 and CDR2 are SGHRS and YFSETQ.

V is TRBV10-3 and J is TRBJ2-3; 13 nucleotides line up with TRBD2. The germline gives CDR1 ENHRY, CDR2 SYGVKD. The ends lost 6 bases at V and 2 bases at J; junction bases unmatched: 5. The CDR3 contains 16 residues. The CDR3 spells CAIRGTSGVHTDTQYF. The CDR3 DNA sequence: TGTGCCATCAGGGGGACTAGCGGGGTCCACACAGATACGCAGTATTTT.

As concerns this clone: The sample holds other DNA sequences that translate to the same CDR3. The chain combines TRBV6-5 with TRBJ1-2; 8 bases fit TRBD1. The CDR3 totals 14 residues. Germline lookup yields CDR1 MNHEY and CDR2 SVGAGI. V shed 5 bases, J shed 8 bases, and the junction held 10 bases outside the gene matches. The CDR3 DNA reads as TGTGCCAGCAGTCCTAGGACCGGACAGGGAGGCTACACCTTC. It specifies CASSPRTGQGGYTF.